These T cell receptor beta chains were read from a single sample in a study of cytomegalovirus exposure and HLA in healthy donors. TCRdb keeps only in-frame clones here, not all; method: immunoSEQ multiplex PCR. The data show approximately 200,000 clones, 65% to 90% seen once. The sequenced material came from PBMCs. These receptors all come from a woman aged 50 to 60 in good health and CMV-seronegative. Each CDR3 is given with its conserved first and last residue.

13 | TRBV7-9 | CASSLSEAVEAFF
15 | TRBV2 | CASSDSELGNQPQHF
16 | TRBV18 | CASSPMGQRSGNTIYF
16 | TRBV7-2 | CASSQIGGKGSYEQYF
13 | TRBV6-1 | CASGQGPNSPLHF
17 | TRBV27 | CASAAGRAPQLSYEQYF
15 | TRBV11-2 | CASSLVGGSGETQYF
17 | TRBV19 | CASSILHASATNEKLFF
13 | TRBV28 | CASAGTALETQYF
14 | TRBV6-4 | CASSSGRDTGELFF
15 | TRBV6-5 | CASNPSAGGLGEQYF
12 | TRBV6-5 | CASSQGGQPQHF
15 | TRBV27 | CASSLSAGMSYEQYF
14 | TRBV2 | CASSEAGLTYEQYF
18 | TRBV5-4 | CASSSGTRLGLGANVLTF
14 | TRBV29-1 | CSVVDRGYGNTIYF
14 | TRBV30 | CAWSWASSSYEQYF
15 | TRBV5-1 | CASSGGTGWDTEAFF
14 | TRBV9 | CASSESGSPYEQYF
13 | TRBV7-6 | CASSLSLSYEQYF
14 | TRBV9 | CASSSRLGADTQYF
13 | TRBV27 | CASSLTTNYEQYF
16 | TRBV5-8 | CASSSGQLGILETQYF
14 | TRBV6-5 | CASRGLTSNTEAFF
13 | TRBV5-8 | CASSLTGYYGYTF
15 | TRBV5-1 | CASSEMTGMNTEAFF
13 | TRBV29-1 | CSVEDREGYEQYF
15 | TRBV28 | CASRAMGTRYNEQFF